This T cell receptor (beta chain) was observed in a study of T cells in Graves' hyperthyroidism and ophthalmopathy. Study context: Peripheral blood sampling occurred at initial diagnosis, before any treatment.

There are a few counts of this clonotype. Its antigen is not known. The CDR3 runs to 15 residues. Trimming shortened V by 5 bases and J by 5 bases, and 15 bases separated the two germline ends. Germline lookup yields CDR1 MNHNS and CDR2 SASEGT. Amplified regions were TCR beta CDR3 sequences from RNA transcripts. Primed by the HTBI set, a first-round RT-PCR was run on the TCR CDR3. A single record per CDR3 protein comes from TCRdb applying MiXCR to the multiplex PCR reads. The sample has over 350,000 distinct CDR3 sequences, about 14% seen once. Study results and limitations: In the analysis, a 13 V-J model separated ophthalmopathy from stable hyperthyroidism. Peripheral blood also featured most of the thyroid clonotypes expanded above 0.001.

The PBMCs were sourced from fresh peripheral blood (around 9.9 ml). This clonotype was sampled from a man between 18 and 29 years old with Graves' ophthalmopathy. The chain couples TRBV6-1 to TRBJ1-4; D may be TRBD1 (6 bases). Sequenced sample: blood. CDR3 residues: CASSTYQGINEKLFF. In nucleotides, the CDR3 is TGTGCCAGCAGTACATACCAGGGGATCAATGAAAAACTGTTTTTT.